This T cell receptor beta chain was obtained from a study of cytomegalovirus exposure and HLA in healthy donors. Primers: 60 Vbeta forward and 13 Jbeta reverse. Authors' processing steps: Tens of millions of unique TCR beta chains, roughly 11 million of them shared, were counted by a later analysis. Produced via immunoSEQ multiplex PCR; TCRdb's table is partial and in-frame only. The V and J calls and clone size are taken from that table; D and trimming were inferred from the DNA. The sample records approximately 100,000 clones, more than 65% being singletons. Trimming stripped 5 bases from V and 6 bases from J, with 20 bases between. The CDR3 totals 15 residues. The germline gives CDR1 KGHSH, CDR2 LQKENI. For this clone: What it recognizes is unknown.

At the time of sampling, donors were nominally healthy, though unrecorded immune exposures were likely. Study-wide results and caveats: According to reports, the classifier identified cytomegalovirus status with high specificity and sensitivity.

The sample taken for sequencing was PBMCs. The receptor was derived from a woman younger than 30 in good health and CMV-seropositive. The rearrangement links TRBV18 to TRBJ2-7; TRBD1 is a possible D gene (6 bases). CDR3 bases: TGTGCCAGCTCAGGCCCCTTGACAGGTTCGGGCGAGCAGTACTTC. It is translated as CASSGPLTGSGEQYF.